This TCR beta chain was sequenced in a study of T cells in Graves' hyperthyroidism and ophthalmopathy. At least ten counts were recorded for this clonotype. Regions amplified from RNA transcripts were the TCR beta CDR3 regions. Primed by the HTBI set, a first-round RT-PCR was run on the TCR CDR3. TCRdb ran MiXCR on the multiplex PCR reads and lists one entry per CDR3 protein. The repertoire holds about 320,000 distinct CDR3 sequences, with roughly 15% as singletons. CDR3 length equals 14 residues. Germline values: CDR1 SGHTA, CDR2 FQGNSA. V shed 7 bases and J shed 2 bases, with 15 bases lying between them.

The genes are TRBV7-2 and TRBJ2-7; D is possibly TRBD1 or TRBD2 (5 bases each). The TCR sequence derives from a young man with Graves' hyperthyroidism. The sample was blood. The DNA for the CDR3 is TGTGCCAGCAAGGGGATCGTCGGGGCCTACGAGCAGTACTTC. This encodes CASKGIVGAYEQYF.